The 10 T cell receptor beta chains listed next were all sequenced from one sample in a study of identical twins (dated by TCRdb to the mid-2010s). Receptor amplification or capture employed 5' RACE. This sample was sequenced with an Illumina HiSeq 2000. TCRdb's own reprocessing of the public reads used fastp at Q25 and MiXCR and kept productive beta chains. Every entry covers one CDR3 protein and lists the most common genes and DNA from its rows. The sample contains some 660,000 distinct CDR3 sequences, over 8.5% of them found a single time. The top ten hold 0.85% to 1% of the sample. This same sample was also taken into another study, of yellow fever vaccine responses in identical twins.

The sequenced material came from PBMCs. The receptors were sampled from a young woman in good health.

The chain links TRBV5-1 to TRBJ2-2; 10 nucleotides line up with TRBD2. J lost 6 bases, V lost 6 bases, and 5 bases had no gene match. The CDR3 runs to 14 residues. Germline V gene data show CDR1 as SGHRS and CDR2 as YFSETQ. The CDR3 nucleotides read TGCGCCAGCACCCCTAGCGGGAGTTCCGGGGAGCTGTTTTTT. This gives the protein CASTPSGSSGELFF.

This clonotype was counted many times. The chain links TRBV5-1 to TRBJ2-7; 7 positions agree with TRBD1. The CDR3 has 16 residues. From germline, CDR1 is SGHRS and CDR2 YFSETQ. V trimming: 4 bases; J trimming: 0 bases; junction bases outside the gene matches: 10. CDR3 DNA sequence: TGCGCCAGCAGCGTTGAGGGGGCCCTAAGCTCCTACGAGCAGTACTTC. This encodes CASSVEGALSSYEQYF.

This clonotype has only a few counts. The rearrangement joins TRBV4-3 to TRBJ2-7; TRBD2 matches at 7 bases. V lost 4 bases, J lost 3 bases, and 6 bases stayed unmatched. The CDR3 consists of 14 residues. Germline V gene lookup returns CDR1 LGHNA and CDR2 YSLEER. This CDR3 is CASSLRREGYEQYF. DNA for the CDR3: TGCGCCAGCAGCCTTCGAAGGGAGGGCTACGAGCAGTACTTC.

This clonotype was observed many times. CDR3 in DNA: TGTGCCAGCAGCTACAGGGGCCCCGAGCAGTACTTC. Translation gives CASSYRGPEQYF. The chain couples TRBV2 to TRBJ2-7, with 7 bases matching TRBD1. The ends lost 6 bases at V and 6 bases at J; junction bases unmatched: 5. CDR1 is SNHLY and CDR2 is FYNNEI in the germline V gene. The CDR3 has 12 residues.

The chain couples TRBV12-3 or TRBV12-4 to TRBJ2-7; 9 nucleotides match TRBD2. With 6 bases clipped from V and 4 bases from J, the junction kept 16 bases outside the gene matches. The CDR3 has 17 residues. The CDR3: CASSSPAGGVKGYEQYF. For the CDR3, the DNA is TGTGCCAGCAGCTCCCCGGCGGGGGGGGTCAAGGGGTACGAGCAGTACTTC.

This clonotype was seen ten or more times. The chain carries TRBV6-2 or TRBV6-3 and TRBJ2-1, with D possibly TRBD1 on 6 matching bases. V was pared by 6 bases and J by 9 bases, with 15 bases between. This CDR3 is built from 13 residues. The germline gives CDR1 MNHEY, CDR2 SVGEGT. CDR3 protein: CASSIQGRGEQFF. The DNA for the CDR3 is TGTGCCAGCAGCATACAGGGACGGGGTGAGCAGTTCTTC.

This clonotype was recorded a few times. A read error may account for a junction end that differs from germline. This chain connects TRBV7-7 to TRBJ2-5; D unresolved. This CDR3 spans 18 amino acids. Germline CDR1 is SSHAT and CDR2 is FNYEAQ (reference sequence). CDR3 sequence: CASSLWALDGNRQETQYF. The DNA for the CDR3 is TGTGCTAGCAGCTTGTGGGCTTTGGACGGAAACCGCCAAGAGACCCAGTACTTC.

This clonotype has ten or more counts. The genes are TRBV28 and TRBJ2-7; 9 bases are a match to TRBD1. Germline CDR1 reads MDHEN; CDR2 reads SYDVKM. V was clipped by 6 bases and J by 5 bases; unmatched bases: 2. The CDR3 is 12 residues long. The CDR3: CASRQGANEQYF. In DNA form, the CDR3 reads TGTGCCAGCAGACAGGGGGCCAACGAGCAGTACTTC. Complete variable domain (other parts from reference TRBV28 and TRBJ2-7): DVKVTQSSRYLVKRTGEKVFLECVQDMDHENMFWYRQDPGLGLRLIYFSYDVKMKEKGDIPEGYSVSREKKERFSLILESASTNQTSMYLCASRQGANEQYFGPGTRLTVT.

The chain joins TRBV11-1 to TRBJ2-1; D remains unclear. V lost 1 base and J 0 bases, leaving 19 bases between the germline ends. The CDR3 contains 19 residues. From germline, CDR1 is SGHAT and CDR2 FQDESV (reference sequence). The CDR3 region is CASSLVGSAERSSYNEQFF. The CDR3 bases are TGTGCCAGCAGCTTAGTGGGTTCGGCGGAAAGGAGCTCCTACAATGAGCAGTTCTTC.

This clonotype was recorded many times. The rearrangement joins TRBV28 to TRBJ1-1; D uncertain. Germline V CDR1 and CDR2: MDHEN, SYDVKM. Trimming cost V 2 bases and J 3 bases, with 10 bases left between them. The CDR3 has 14 residues. DNA of the CDR3: TGTGCCAGCAGTTTAGTTAGGTCCTACACTGAAGCTTTCTTT. Its translation is CASSLVRSYTEAFF.